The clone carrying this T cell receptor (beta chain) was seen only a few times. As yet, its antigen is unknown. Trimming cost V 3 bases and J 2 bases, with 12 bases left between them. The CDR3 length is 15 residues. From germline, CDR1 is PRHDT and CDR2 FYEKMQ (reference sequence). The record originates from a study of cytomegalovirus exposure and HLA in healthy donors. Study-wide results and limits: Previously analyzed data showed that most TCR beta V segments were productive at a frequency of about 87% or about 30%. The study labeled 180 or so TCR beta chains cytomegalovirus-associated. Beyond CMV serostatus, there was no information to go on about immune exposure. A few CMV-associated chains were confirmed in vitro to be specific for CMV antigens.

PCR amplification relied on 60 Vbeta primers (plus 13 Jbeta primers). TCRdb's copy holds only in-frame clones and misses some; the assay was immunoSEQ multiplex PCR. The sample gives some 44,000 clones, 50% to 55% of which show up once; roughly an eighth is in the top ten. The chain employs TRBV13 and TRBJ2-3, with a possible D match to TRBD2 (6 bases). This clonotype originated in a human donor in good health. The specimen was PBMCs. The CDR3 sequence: CASSFWGDDTDTQYF. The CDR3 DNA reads TGTGCCAGCAGCTTTTGGGGGGACGACACAGATACGCAGTATTTT. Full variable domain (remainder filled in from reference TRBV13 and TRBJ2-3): AAGVIQSPRHLIKEKRETATLKCYPIPRHDTVYWYQQGPGQDPQFLISFYEKMQSDKGSIPDRFSAQQFSDYHSELNMSSLELGDSALYFCASSFWGDDTDTQYFGPGTRLTVL.